The 21 T cell receptor beta chains below come from one sample, sequenced in a study of shared clonotypes between healthy human individuals. The repertoire was sequenced with immunoSEQ multiplex PCR; TCRdb's copy has only in-frame clones and lacks some. In the table there are about 600,000 clones, roughly 97% of which are singletons. The sequencing input was naive CD4+ T cells sorted from blood. Subset noted: CD45RA+ positively selected. The receptors were gathered from a woman in her 30s in good health.

The CDR3 DNA reads as TGTGCCAGCAGTTTTAGCGGCTCTGGGGCCAACGTCCTGACTTTC. This gives the protein CASSFSGSGANVLTF. V usage is TRBV6-5 and J usage is TRBJ2-6, with D possibly TRBD2 on 6 matching bases. Trimming took 4 bases from V and 0 from J, leaving 7 bases between them. CDR1 MNHEY and CDR2 SVGAGI come from the germline V gene. This CDR3 has 15 residues.

V is TRBV4-1 and J is TRBJ2-3, with a tentative D call TRBD1 (5 bases). The germline V gene encodes CDR1 MGHRA and CDR2 YSYEKL. V lost 0 bases and J 3 bases, leaving 19 bases between the germline ends. The CDR3 length is 18 residues. In nucleotides, the CDR3 is TGCGCCAGCAGCCAAGATCTCCGTGCCAGGGTACCGACAGATACGCAGTATTTT. Residues: CASSQDLRARVPTDTQYF.

V usage is TRBV19 and J usage is TRBJ2-3, with a weak D call TRBD2 (6 bases). Germline V CDR1 and CDR2: LNHDA, SQIVND (reference sequence). CDR3 size: 15 residues. Trimming took off 5 bases at V and 5 bases at J, with 17 bases between the two ends. The CDR3 loop is CASSSSGSLGDTQYF. CDR3 DNA sequence: TGTGCCAGTAGTTCGTCCGGGAGTCTGGGAGATACGCAGTATTTT.

CDR3 protein: CASSLKLAGYNEQFF. In nucleotides, the CDR3 is TGTGCCAGCAGTTTAAAACTAGCGGGCTACAATGAGCAGTTCTTC. The V call is TRBV28, the J call TRBJ2-1, with 9 bases that match TRBD2. This CDR3 is built from 15 residues. Trimming removed 2 bases from V and 3 bases from J; junction bases left unmatched: 2. Germline CDR1 reads MDHEN; CDR2 reads SYDVKM.

V and J are TRBV28 and TRBJ1-4; 9 nucleotides match TRBD1. CDR1 is MDHEN, CDR2 SYDVKM, per germline. The CDR3 extends over 16 amino acids. The junction had 12 bases not matched to a gene; V was cut back by 5 bases and J by 8 bases. The CDR3 DNA sequence: TGTGCCAGCAGTCCACCCGGGACAGGGAGAAAGGAAAAACTGTTTTTT. This codes for CASSPPGTGRKEKLFF.

The chain links TRBV30 to TRBJ1-1; tentatively, D is TRBD1 (5 bases). This CDR3 comprises 14 residues. Trimming shortened V by 2 bases and J by 1 base, and 11 bases separated the two germline ends. Germline V gene sequence: CDR1 GTSNPN, CDR2 SVGIG (reference sequence). The CDR3 here is CAWSIGQRNTEAFF. The CDR3, as DNA: TGTGCCTGGAGTATAGGACAAAGGAACACTGAAGCTTTCTTT. Complete variable domain (other parts from reference TRBV30 and TRBJ1-1): SQTIHQWPATLVQPVGSPLSLECTVEGTSNPNLYWYRQAAGRGLQLLFYSVGIGQISSEVPQNLSASRPQDRQFILSSKKLLLSDSGFYLCAWSIGQRNTEAFFGQGTRLTVV.

CDR3 residues: CASSHRTATNEKLFF. Here the CDR3 DNA reads TGCGCCAGCAGCCACAGGACGGCAACTAATGAAAAACTGTTTTTT. The genes are TRBV4-1 and TRBJ1-4, with unresolved D. Trimming pared 3 bases from V and 0 bases from J, leaving 8 bases between. The CDR3 covers 15 residues. Germline V CDR1 and CDR2: MGHRA, YSYEKL.

V and J are TRBV10-2 and TRBJ1-1; 7 positions agree with TRBD1. CDR1 and CDR2 (germline): WSHSY, SAAADI. V gave up 6 bases and J gave up 7 bases; unmatched junction bases: 2. This CDR3 is 11 amino acids long. The CDR3 DNA sequence: TGCGCCAGCAGAAGGGACAGTGAAGCTTTCTTT. It encodes CASRRDSEAFF.

The chain couples TRBV28 to TRBJ2-7; D is possibly TRBD2 (6 bases). With 8 bases removed from V and 7 bases from J, the gap between germline ends came to 15 bases. The CDR3 has 12 residues. Per germline, CDR1 MDHEN and CDR2 SYDVKM. CDR3 bases: TGTGCCAGCCGGGACTCCTTAAAGGAGCAGTACTTC. This gives the protein CASRDSLKEQYF.

The V call is TRBV4-1, the J call TRBJ1-2, with 8 positions matching TRBD1. With 4 bases clipped from V and 4 bases from J, the junction kept 5 bases outside the gene matches. Germline V gene data show CDR1 as MGHRA and CDR2 as YSYEKL. This CDR3 has 14 amino acids. CDR3 amino acids: CASSRPQGGYGYTF. As DNA, the CDR3 is TGCGCCAGCAGCCGCCCACAGGGGGGCTATGGCTACACCTTC.

This chain connects TRBV7-2 to TRBJ1-5; D gene ambiguous. With 1 base removed from V and 4 bases from J, the gap between germline ends came to 8 bases. From germline, CDR1 is SGHTA and CDR2 FQGNSA. This CDR3 spans 14 amino acids. In DNA, the CDR3 is TGTGCCAGCAGCTTAGGTAGTCTTAATCAGCCCCAGCATTTT. Its translation is CASSLGSLNQPQHF.

As concerns this clone: The sample carries other DNA sequences with the same CDR3. The chain joins TRBV7-9 to TRBJ2-7, with D maybe TRBD1 (5 bases). The germline gives CDR1 SEHNR, CDR2 FQNEAQ (reference sequence). The CDR3 is made up of 14 amino acids. V lost 2 bases and J lost 7, with 15 bases in between. The CDR3 spells CASSLQGSLGEQYF. For the CDR3, the DNA is TGTGCCAGCAGCTTACAGGGATCCTTGGGAGAGCAGTACTTC. Variable domain in full (rest from reference TRBV7-9 and TRBJ2-7): DTGVSQNPRHKITKRGQNVTFRCDPISEHNRLYWYRQTLGQGPEFLTYFQNEAQLEKSRLLSDRFSAERPKGSFSTLEIQRTEQGDSAMYLCASSLQGSLGEQYFGPGTRLTVT.

The rearrangement joins TRBV2 to TRBJ1-1; no reliable D call. Germline assignment: CDR1 SNHLY and CDR2 FYNNEI. The CDR3 has 15 amino acids. Trimming shortened V by 1 base and J by 1 base, and 10 bases separated the two germline ends. Here the CDR3 reads CASSEGATPNTEAFF. Written as DNA, the CDR3 is TGTGCCAGCAGTGAAGGGGCGACACCGAACACTGAAGCTTTCTTT.

V gene TRBV15 combines with J gene TRBJ1-5, with D possibly being TRBD1 (5 bases). The CDR3 consists of 14 residues. Trimming stripped 11 bases from V and 3 bases from J, with 17 bases between. Germline values: CDR1 LNHNV, CDR2 YYDKDF (reference sequence). CDR3 sequence (DNA): TGTGCCTCCGGAAGCCGCAGGGACAATCAGCCCCAGCATTTT. Translated: CASGSRRDNQPQHF.

The chain has TRBV6-5 and TRBJ1-5; 9 bases line up with TRBD1. CDR1 and CDR2 (germline): MNHEY, SVGAGI. The CDR3 has 15 residues. V lost 2 bases, J lost 6 bases, and 5 bases stayed unmatched. The CDR3 DNA follows: TGTGCCAGCAGTTACGGACAGGGGCCCAGTCAGCCCCAGCATTTT. The encoded protein is CASSYGQGPSQPQHF.

A single count supports this clone. This chain links TRBV7-9 with TRBJ1-1; D might be TRBD1 (6 bases). Germline V lookup: CDR1 SEHNR, CDR2 FQNEAQ (reference sequence). The CDR3 is made up of 15 amino acids. Trimming shortened V by 5 bases and J by 0 bases, and 13 bases separated the two germline ends. The CDR3 protein is CASSENRVMNTEAFF. In DNA, the CDR3 is TGTGCCAGCAGCGAAAACAGGGTTATGAACACTGAAGCTTTCTTT.

The chain employs TRBV2 and TRBJ2-3; D ambiguous. The germline V and J ends were trimmed by 4 bases and 11 bases, with 13 bases remaining between them. The CDR3 contains 12 residues. Germline V CDR1 and CDR2: SNHLY, FYNNEI. The CDR3: CASSVELIEQYF. The DNA for the CDR3 is TGTGCCAGCAGTGTCGAGCTGATCGAGCAGTATTTT.

Points on this clone: The sample contains more than one DNA sequence encoding this CDR3. The V call is TRBV18, the J call TRBJ1-1; D is unclear. Germline V gives CDR1 KGHSH, CDR2 LQKENI. V was cut by 6 bases and J by 1 base, with 12 bases left in between. The CDR3 spans 14 residues. The DNA of the CDR3 is TGTGCCAGCTCCCCCCGGACGGAGAACACTGAAGCTTTCTTT. Amino acids: CASSPRTENTEAFF.

The chain recombines TRBV5-6 with TRBJ2-7; 7 positions agree with TRBD1. V lost 0 bases to trimming and J lost 6 bases; unmatched junction nucleotides: 6. The germline V gene has CDR1 SGHDT and CDR2 YYEEEE. The CDR3 contains 14 residues. This CDR3 reads CASSLGQGPSEQYF. The CDR3, as DNA: TGTGCCAGCAGCTTGGGACAGGGCCCCTCCGAGCAGTACTTC. The full variable domain, completed using reference TRBV5-6 and TRBJ2-7, is DAGVTQSPTHLIKTRGQQVTLRCSPKSGHDTVSWYQQALGQGPQFIFQYYEEEERQRGNFPDRFSGHQFPNYSSELNVNALLLGDSALYLCASSLGQGPSEQYFGPGTRLTVT.

In DNA, the CDR3 is TGTGCCAGCTCACCACCAGAGGGCTCGAACACTGAAGCTTTCTTT. It encodes CASSPPEGSNTEAFF. The chain employs TRBV18 and TRBJ1-1, with D uncertain. Trimming took 0 bases from V and 1 from J, leaving 9 bases between them. This CDR3 region has 15 residues. CDR1 and CDR2 (germline): KGHSH, LQKENI.

This rearrangement joins TRBV7-6 to TRBJ2-5; D may be TRBD2 (6 bases). Trimming pared 4 bases from V and 5 bases from J, leaving 11 bases between. CDR3 length equals 13 residues. CDR1 and CDR2 from the germline V gene are SGHVS and FNYEAQ. The CDR3 here is CASSYGGMETQYF. Here the CDR3 DNA reads TGTGCCAGCAGCTATGGCGGGATGGAGACCCAGTACTTC. Full variable domain (rest looked up from reference TRBV7-6 and TRBJ2-5): GAGVSQSPRYKVTKRGQDVALRCDPISGHVSLYWYRQALGQGPEFLTYFNYEAQQDKSGLPNDRFSAERPEGSISTLTIQRTEQRDSAMYRCASSYGGMETQYFGPGTRLLVL.